These T cell receptor beta chains were read from a single sample in a study of blood T cell repertoires in COVID-19. Sequencing used immunoSEQ multiplex PCR; TCRdb keeps in-frame clones, though not all of them. The sample has 490,000 or so clones, less than 90% seen once. Material for sequencing was PBMCs or T cells enriched from blood (not recorded which). These receptors all stem from a woman in her sixties or seventies who had recovered from COVID-19. Each CDR3 is given with its conserved first and last residue. Each record gives: D gene, V gene, clone size, J gene, CDR3 DNA, CDR3 protein. D genes are given only for firm matches. Not all rows give a size; the values are once, few, many and, for expanded clones, a class.

D: -
V: TRBV5-5
size: -
J: TRBJ2-3
DNA: TGTGCCAGCAGCTTGCAAGAGGGCACAGATACGCAGTATTTT
CDR3: CASSLQEGTDTQYF

D: -
V: TRBV11-2
size: -
J: TRBJ2-2
DNA: TGTGCCAGCAGCTCCCTTCTCCCGGGGAACACCGGGGAGCTGTTTTTT
CDR3: CASSSLLPGNTGELFF

D: TRBD1
V: TRBV5-1
size: -
J: TRBJ2-5
DNA: TGCGCCAGCAGCCTAGGACAGGGGGTCGAGACCCAGTACTTC
CDR3: CASSLGQGVETQYF

D: TRBD1
V: TRBV5-1
size: -
J: TRBJ1-6
DNA: TGCGCCAGCAGCTTAAGACAGGGGGTGGGATCACCCCTCCACTTT
CDR3: CASSLRQGVGSPLHF

D: TRBD1
V: TRBV9
size: -
J: TRBJ2-6
DNA: TGTGCCAGCAGCGTAAGTCTTGGTTCGGGGACAGGGCCAAGCTCTGGGGCCAACGTCCTGACTTTC
CDR3: CASSVSLGSGTGPSSGANVLTF

D: TRBD1
V: TRBV6-5
size: -
J: TRBJ1-2
DNA: TGTGCCAGCAGCACAACAGGGGGATATGGCTACACCTTC
CDR3: CASSTTGGYGYTF

D: TRBD2
V: TRBV4-1
size: few
J: TRBJ2-1
DNA: TGCGCCAGCAGCGGACTAGCGGGGGGCCCCTCCTACAATGAGCAGTTCTTC
CDR3: CASSGLAGGPSYNEQFF

D: TRBD1
V: TRBV5-1
size: -
J: TRBJ1-2
DNA: TGCGCCAGCAGAGCCTCCGGGACAGGGAAGGGCTACACCTTC
CDR3: CASRASGTGKGYTF

D: TRBD1
V: TRBV29-1
size: -
J: TRBJ2-2
DNA: TGCAGCGTGGGACAGGGACCCAACACCGGGGAGCTGTTTTTT
CDR3: CSVGQGPNTGELFF

D: -
V: TRBV30
size: -
J: TRBJ2-7
DNA: TGTGCCTGGAGTGTCGCGGATTCCTACGAGCAGTACTTC
CDR3: CAWSVADSYEQYF

D: -
V: TRBV11-3
size: -
J: TRBJ1-1
DNA: TGTGCCAGCAGCTTAGAAGGAGCCACTGAAGCTTTCTTT
CDR3: CASSLEGATEAFF

D: TRBD1
V: TRBV19
size: -
J: TRBJ1-5
DNA: TGTGCCAGTAGTATATCAACAGGGGGCATGGAGCCCCAGCATTTT
CDR3: CASSISTGGMEPQHF

D: -
V: TRBV3-1/TRBV3-2
size: -
J: TRBJ1-5
DNA: TGTGCCAGCAGCTTGGCCTGGAGCAATCAGCCCCAGCATTTT
CDR3: CASSLAWSNQPQHF

D: TRBD1
V: TRBV5-6
size: -
J: TRBJ1-5
DNA: TGTGCCAGCAGCTCCCAGGGGGTGGTTCAGCCCCAGCATTTT
CDR3: CASSSQGVVQPQHF

D: TRBD1
V: TRBV10-3
size: -
J: TRBJ2-3
DNA: TGTGCCATCCGACCATCGACAGGGAGCAAGGATACGCAGTATTTT
CDR3: CAIRPSTGSKDTQYF

D: TRBD1
V: TRBV5-1
size: few
J: TRBJ2-6
DNA: TGCGCCAGCAGCTTGGCCAGGGGGAATACGGGGGCCAACGTCCTGACTTTC
CDR3: CASSLARGNTGANVLTF

D: -
V: TRBV24-1
size: -
J: TRBJ2-5
DNA: TGTGCCACCAGTGATCCCGGTGCGGGGGAGACCCAGTACTTC
CDR3: CATSDPGAGETQYF

D: TRBD1
V: TRBV19
size: -
J: TRBJ1-6
DNA: TGTGCCAGTAGTAGTCTACAGGGGTTAGGTTCACCCCTCCACTTT
CDR3: CASSSLQGLGSPLHF

D: -
V: TRBV2
size: -
J: TRBJ2-4
DNA: TGTGCCAGCAGTGAGTCGCCGGGGGTGGCCAAAAACATTCAGTACTTC
CDR3: CASSESPGVAKNIQYF

D: TRBD1
V: TRBV6-5
size: -
J: TRBJ1-2
DNA: TGTGCCAGCAGTCCGGACAGGGGGTGGTCAAGTGCCTACACCTTC
CDR3: CASSPDRGWSSAYTF

D: TRBD1
V: TRBV10-3
size: -
J: TRBJ1-2
DNA: TGTGCCATCAGTGAGTCACAGACAGGGATAGCTAACTATGGCTACACCTTC
CDR3: CAISESQTGIANYGYTF

D: -
V: TRBV6-6
size: -
J: TRBJ2-7
DNA: TGTGCCAGCAGTGGGGGACGGAATAAGGGACTGGGGGAGCAGTACTTC
CDR3: CASSGGRNKGLGEQYF

D: -
V: TRBV18
size: -
J: TRBJ1-3
DNA: TGTGCCAGCTCACCAGCTCGGGGGAACGGAAACACCATATATTTT
CDR3: CASSPARGNGNTIYF

D: -
V: TRBV4-1
size: -
J: TRBJ2-1
DNA: TGCGCCAGCAGCCAGGGGAGAGCCAATGAGCAGTTCTTC
CDR3: CASSQGRANEQFF

D: -
V: TRBV27
size: -
J: TRBJ1-1
DNA: TGTGCCAGCAGTTTCTCGGGGTATGAAGCTTTCTTT
CDR3: CASSFSGYEAFF

D: -
V: TRBV9
size: -
J: TRBJ2-3
DNA: TGTGCCAGCAGTGGGCTAGCCGCAGATACGCAGTATTTT
CDR3: CASSGLAADTQYF

D: TRBD1
V: TRBV5-1
size: -
J: TRBJ2-7
DNA: TGCGCCAGCAGCCTCGGCGCAGGGGGCGCTTCCGTCGAGCAGTACTTC
CDR3: CASSLGAGGASVEQYF

D: TRBD1
V: TRBV28
size: -
J: TRBJ1-2
DNA: TGTGCCAGCAGTTTAGGAGGGACAGGTTTCAACTATGGCTACACCTTC
CDR3: CASSLGGTGFNYGYTF

D: -
V: TRBV5-4
size: -
J: TRBJ2-1
DNA: TGTGCCAGCAGCTTAGTACAGGGCAATGAGCAGTTCTTC
CDR3: CASSLVQGNEQFF

D: TRBD1
V: TRBV6-5
size: -
J: TRBJ1-1
DNA: TGTGCCAGCAACCGGGACAGAGGTTCGGAAGCTTTCTTT
CDR3: CASNRDRGSEAFF

D: -
V: TRBV2
size: -
J: TRBJ2-7
DNA: TGTGCCAGCAAAACAGGGACGGATTCCTACGAGCAGTACTTC
CDR3: CASKTGTDSYEQYF

D: TRBD1
V: TRBV18
size: -
J: TRBJ1-1
DNA: TGTGCCAGCTCACTCAAAGGACAGGCCCAAGTGAACACTGAAGCTTTCTTT
CDR3: CASSLKGQAQVNTEAFF

D: TRBD1
V: TRBV24-1
size: -
J: TRBJ2-3
DNA: TGTGCCACCAGTGATTTTACAAAGGACAGGGGCACAGATACGCAGTATTTT
CDR3: CATSDFTKDRGTDTQYF

D: TRBD1
V: TRBV6-5
size: -
J: TRBJ2-7
DNA: TGTGCCAGCAACAGGGGGTACGAGCAGTACTTC
CDR3: CASNRGYEQYF

D: -
V: TRBV5-1
size: -
J: TRBJ2-1
DNA: TGCGCCAGCAGCCCGCCCTGGGGGGGCTACTACAATGAGCAGTTCTTC
CDR3: CASSPPWGGYYNEQFF

D: -
V: TRBV5-6
size: -
J: TRBJ2-7
DNA: TGTGCCAGCAGCCTACTGCGGGACTTTCAGCGGTACTTC
CDR3: CASSLLRDFQRYF

D: TRBD1
V: TRBV5-4
size: -
J: TRBJ2-7
DNA: TGTGCCAGCAGCCGTGGACAGGGCACCTACGAGCAGTACTTC
CDR3: CASSRGQGTYEQYF